Listed below are T cell receptor beta chains from one sample, sequenced in a study of CD8 T cells in ankylosing spondylitis. TCRdb re-analysed the 5' RACE reads in MiXCR, keeping a single row per CDR3 protein. The sample includes 350,000 or so distinct CDR3 sequences, under 15% of them seen just once. Source material: blood, either unsorted or a sorted T cell fraction (not recorded which). All receptors come from a male donor with ankylosing spondylitis or in good health (not recorded which). The CDR3 runs from the conserved cysteine through the conserved F or W. A D gene is named only where the DNA matches it firmly. Where a row states a size, it is once, few, many or the class of an expanded clone; other rows omit it.

>few|TRBJ2-7|TRBV6-1|TRBD2
TGTGCCAGCACTCCTTGGGAGGGTAACGAGCAGTACTTC
CASTPWEGNEQYF
>few|TRBJ1-6|TRBV5-1|NA
TGCGCCAGCAGCCCGGACAGCCTCAATTCACCCCTCCACTTT
CASSPDSLNSPLHF
>many|TRBJ2-1|TRBV5-1|TRBD2
TGCGCCAGCAGCTTGGGTACTAGCGGGGGGCTCGGAGAGCAGTTCTTC
CASSLGTSGGLGEQFF
>many|TRBJ1-1|TRBV4-1|NA
TGCGCCAGCAGCCAAGAGTCCTTGCGGATGAACACTGAAGCTTTCTTT
CASSQESLRMNTEAFF
>NA|TRBJ2-3|TRBV11-2|NA
TGTGCCAGCAGCTCCCGTGAATTT
CASSSREF
>NA|TRBJ2-3|TRBV5-1|TRBD2
TGCGCCAGCAGACCGACTAGCGGGGGGGTCACGCAGTATTTT
CASRPTSGGVTQYF
>many|TRBJ2-1|TRBV12-3/TRBV12-4|NA
TGTGCCAGCAGTTCGGGGGCCCCTTACAATGAGCAGTTCTTC
CASSSGAPYNEQFF
>NA|TRBJ2-3|TRBV29-1|NA
TGCAGCGTTGTAGGGAGATACACAGATACGCAGTATTTT
CSVVGRYTDTQYF
>few|TRBJ1-4|TRBV2|NA
TGTGCCAGCAAGCAGGGAGGCGAAAAACTGTTTTTT
CASKQGGEKLFF
>few|TRBJ2-3|TRBV5-1|TRBD2
TGCGCCAGCAGCCCGCGGACTAGCGACACAGATACGCAGTATTTT
CASSPRTSDTDTQYF
>few|TRBJ2-5|TRBV10-3|NA
TGTGCCATCAGTGACACCCAGGGGGAGACCCAGTACTTC
CAISDTQGETQYF
>NA|TRBJ1-1|TRBV29-1|NA
TGCAGCGCCGGCGGACAGACGAACACTGAAGCTTTCTTT
CSAGGQTNTEAFF
>NA|TRBJ1-2|TRBV7-2|TRBD1
TGTGCCAGCAGCGGCCCGGGACAGGGCTATGGCTACACCTTC
CASSGPGQGYGYTF
>few|TRBJ2-3|TRBV13|TRBD2
TGTGCCAGCAGCTCCACTAGCGGGGGGTCCCCAGATACGCAGTATTTT
CASSSTSGGSPDTQYF
>many|TRBJ1-1|TRBV5-1|NA
TGCGCCAGCAGCAGGGACGGGAACACTGAAGCTTTCTTT
CASSRDGNTEAFF
>few|TRBJ2-3|TRBV29-1|NA
TGCAGCGTCCGGAGGTCCCCCACAGATACGCAGTATTTT
CSVRRSPTDTQYF
>NA|TRBJ2-7|TRBV3-1|NA
TGTGCCAGCAGCCAAGAGACAGTGAACGAGCAGTACTTC
CASSQETVNEQYF
>NA|TRBJ1-1|TRBV7-2|NA
TGTGCCAGCAGCCCCTACAGGGCCCTGGGAACTGAAGCTTTCTTT
CASSPYRALGTEAFF
>NA|TRBJ2-4|TRBV7-9|NA
TGTGCCAGCAGCTTAGCTTTTAGAGGTCCCAAAAACATTCAGTACTTC
CASSLAFRGPKNIQYF
>few|TRBJ1-2|TRBV5-1|TRBD1
TGCGCCAGCAGCATCGGACAGGAATTCTATGGCTACACCTTC
CASSIGQEFYGYTF
>few|TRBJ2-7|TRBV12-3/TRBV12-4|NA
TGTGCCAGCAGGTCCCGTGGGGAGAGCTACGAGCAGTACTTC
CASRSRGESYEQYF
>NA|TRBJ1-1|TRBV4-2|NA
TGTGCCAGCAGCCAAGGCGGGGCGGTGAACACTGAAGCTTTCTTT
CASSQGGAVNTEAFF
>few|TRBJ2-1|TRBV5-1|NA
TGCGCCAGCAGGGAGGCGACGTACAATGAGCAGTTCTTC
CASREATYNEQFF
>NA|TRBJ2-5|TRBV20-1|NA
TGCAGTGCTTTACCCCCCTTCTCAGAGACCCAGTACTTC
CSALPPFSETQYF
>few|TRBJ2-2|TRBV5-1|NA
TGCGCCAGCAGCCCGTCGGGAGCGGGGAACACCGGGGAGCTGTTTTTT
CASSPSGAGNTGELFF
>NA|TRBJ1-1|TRBV3-1|NA
TGTGCCAGCAGCCAAGATCTGGCCGTGGGGGGCACTGAAGCTTTCTTT
CASSQDLAVGGTEAFF
>many|TRBJ1-1|TRBV5-1|NA
TGCGCCAGCAGGGGATTGAACACTGAAGCTTTCTTT
CASRGLNTEAFF
>few|TRBJ2-4|TRBV10-3|NA
TGTGCCATCAGTGAGTCTAGTAGCGGAGTCCTAGCCAAAAACATTCAGTACTTC
CAISESSSGVLAKNIQYF
>few|TRBJ2-3|TRBV11-1|NA
TGTGCCAGCAGCTTCGACCGGGCAGATACGCAGTATTTT
CASSFDRADTQYF
>NA|TRBJ2-2|TRBV18|NA
TGTGCCAGCTCACCCGGACTCCACACCGGGGAGCTGTTTTTT
CASSPGLHTGELFF
>NA|TRBJ2-6|TRBV7-2|NA
TGTGCCAGCAGCTTGCGGGCCGTCTGGGGCAACGTCCTGACTTTC
CASSLRAVWGNVLTF
>many|TRBJ2-3|TRBV7-2|NA
TGTGCCAGCAGCTATGTAGCCACAGATACGCAGTATTTT
CASSYVATDTQYF
>few|TRBJ2-1|TRBV20-1|TRBD2
TGCAGTGCGGCCCCGAGCGGGGGGATCTACAATGAGCAGTTCTTC
CSAAPSGGIYNEQFF
>NA|TRBJ2-5|TRBV10-1|NA
TGCGCCAGCAGTGATGGGGGCAACCAAGAGACCCAGTACTTC
CASSDGGNQETQYF
>many|TRBJ1-4|TRBV4-1|NA
TGCGCCAGCAGCTTCTCGGACAGCTTCAATGAAAAACTGTTTTTT
CASSFSDSFNEKLFF
>NA|TRBJ2-3|TRBV5-4|NA
TGTGCCAGCAGCTTGTCTGGACTTTTCCCTAGCACAGATACGCAGTATTTT
CASSLSGLFPSTDTQYF